This T cell receptor (beta chain) stems from a study of shared clonotypes between healthy human individuals. Study as a whole: Ranging from 18 to 49 in age, donors were two women and three men.

Produced via immunoSEQ multiplex PCR; TCRdb's table is partial and in-frame only. The repertoire consists of fewer than 2.5 million clones, with approximately 93% occurring once and the leading ten covering approximately 0.37%. Germline V gene lookup returns CDR1 MNHEY and CDR2 SMNVEV (reference sequence). The CDR3 is 14 residues long. The V and J ends lost 3 bases and 4 bases, in that order; junction bases with no gene match: 5. The sample was naive CD4+ T cells from PBMCs. Subset meaning: CD45RA+ positively selected. The chain employs TRBV27 and TRBJ1-1; 7 nucleotides line up with TRBD1. This receptor was obtained from a man aged 18 to 35 in good health. Some clones in this sample may be carry-over from other donors' samples. For the CDR3, the DNA is TGTGCCAGCAGTTTGAGACAGGGAATCACTGAAGCTTTCTTT. Protein sequence: CASSLRQGITEAFF.